This T cell receptor beta chain was retrieved from a study of blood T cells in healthy people across ages. Study-wide results and caveats: Naive CD4+ cells and diversity were both higher in long-lived donors than in aged donors. PBMCs that were unsorted prevented a conclusive naive versus antigen-experienced comparison.

There are 15 residues in the CDR3. The germline V gene has CDR1 SNHLY and CDR2 FYNNEI. V dropped 6 bases and J dropped 5 bases, with 19 bases sitting between them. In the case of this clonotype: Its target is unknown.

For the second PCR, which ran for roughly 6 to 12 cycles, a sample-barcoded 5' primer and a J-beta primer mix were used. TCRdb re-derived calls from the 5' RACE reads in MiXCR, one entry per CDR3 protein. The sample includes around 800,000 distinct CDR3 sequences, more than 25% seen only once; the top ten take less than 3.5%. This same sample was also part of a study on T cells of mothers and their children. That report notes: Healthy Caucasian mothers, three in number, and their six children were the donors.

This chain connects TRBV2 to TRBJ2-5, with D tentatively TRBD1 or TRBD2 (5 bases each). The sample comprised blood. The TCR sequence derives from a boy younger than 18 in good health. DNA of the CDR3: TGTGCCAGCAGGAAGGAATGGGGACCCCAGGAGACCCAGTACTTC. Amino acid sequence: CASRKEWGPQETQYF. The complete variable domain, with remaining parts taken from reference TRBV2 and TRBJ2-5, reads EPEVTQTPSHQVTQMGQEVILRCVPISNHLYFYWYRQILGQKVEFLVSFYNNEISEKSEIFDDQFSVERPDGSNFTLKIRSTKLEDSAMYFCASRKEWGPQETQYFGPGTRLLVL.